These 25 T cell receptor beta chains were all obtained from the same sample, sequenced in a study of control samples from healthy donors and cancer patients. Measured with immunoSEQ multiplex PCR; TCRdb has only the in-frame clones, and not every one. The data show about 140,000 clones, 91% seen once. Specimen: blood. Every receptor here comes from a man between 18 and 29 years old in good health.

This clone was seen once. CDR3 in DNA: TGTGCCAGCTCGCAGCAAACTAATGAAAAACTGTTTTTT. This codes for CASSQQTNEKLFF. This chain links TRBV19 with TRBJ1-4; no firm D call. CDR1 LNHDA and CDR2 SQIVND come from the germline V gene (reference sequence). The V gene lost 9 bases and the J gene lost 1 base, with 9 bases spanning the gap. This CDR3 is 13 amino acids long. Looking up the rest from reference TRBV19 and TRBJ1-4 gives the full variable domain: DGGITQSPKYLFRKEGQNVTLSCEQNLNHDAMYWYRQDPGQGLRLIYYSQIVNDFQKGDIAEGYSVSREKKESFPLTVTSAQKNPTAFYLCASSQQTNEKLFFGSGTQLSVL.

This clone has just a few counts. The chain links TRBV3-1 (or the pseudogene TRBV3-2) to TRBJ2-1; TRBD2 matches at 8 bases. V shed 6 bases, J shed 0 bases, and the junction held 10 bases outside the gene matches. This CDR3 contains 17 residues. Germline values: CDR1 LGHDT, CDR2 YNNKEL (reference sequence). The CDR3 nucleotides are TGTGCCAGCAGAGGTAGCGGGGAGGGCCGCTCCTACAATGAGCAGTTCTTC. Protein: CASRGSGEGRSYNEQFF.

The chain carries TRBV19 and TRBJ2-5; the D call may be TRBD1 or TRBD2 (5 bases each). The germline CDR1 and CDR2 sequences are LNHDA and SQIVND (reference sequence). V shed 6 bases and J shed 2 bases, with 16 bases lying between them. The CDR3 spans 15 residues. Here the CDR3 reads CASRGSGRGQETQYF. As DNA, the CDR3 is TGTGCCAGTAGGGGGTCGGGAAGGGGACAAGAGACCCAGTACTTC. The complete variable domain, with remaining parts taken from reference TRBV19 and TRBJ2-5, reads DGGITQSPKYLFRKEGQNVTLSCEQNLNHDAMYWYRQDPGQGLRLIYYSQIVNDFQKGDIAEGYSVSREKKESFPLTVTSAQKNPTAFYLCASRGSGRGQETQYFGPGTRLLVL.

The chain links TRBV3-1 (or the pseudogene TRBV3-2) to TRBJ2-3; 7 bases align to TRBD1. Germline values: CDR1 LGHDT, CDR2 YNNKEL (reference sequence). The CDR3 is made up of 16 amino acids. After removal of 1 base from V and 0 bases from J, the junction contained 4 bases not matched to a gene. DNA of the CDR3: TGTGCCAGCAGCCAAGCATACAGGGGAAGCACAGATACGCAGTATTTT. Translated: CASSQAYRGSTDTQYF.

This CDR3 reads CASSEAGSGGGNNEQFF. Written as DNA, the CDR3 is TGTGCCAGCAGTGAAGCTGGAAGCGGGGGGGGAAACAATGAGCAGTTCTTC. The genes are TRBV2 and TRBJ2-1; 10 nucleotides match TRBD2. Germline CDR1 and CDR2: SNHLY and FYNNEI. Losses at the gene ends were 0 bases for V and 5 bases for J; bases not matched to a gene: 7. This CDR3 spans 17 amino acids.

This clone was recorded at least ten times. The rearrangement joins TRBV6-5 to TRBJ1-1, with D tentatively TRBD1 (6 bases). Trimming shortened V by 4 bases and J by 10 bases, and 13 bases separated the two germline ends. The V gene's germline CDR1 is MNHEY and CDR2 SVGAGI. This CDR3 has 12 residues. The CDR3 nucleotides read TGTGCCAGCAGTTTTACAGGGAGCGGAGCTTTCTTT. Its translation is CASSFTGSGAFF.

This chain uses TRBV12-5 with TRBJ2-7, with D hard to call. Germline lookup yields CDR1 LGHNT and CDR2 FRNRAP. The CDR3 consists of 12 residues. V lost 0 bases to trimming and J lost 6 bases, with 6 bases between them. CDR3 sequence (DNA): TGTGCTAGTGGTTTGGTGGTTAGCGAGCAGTACTTC. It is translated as CASGLVVSEQYF.

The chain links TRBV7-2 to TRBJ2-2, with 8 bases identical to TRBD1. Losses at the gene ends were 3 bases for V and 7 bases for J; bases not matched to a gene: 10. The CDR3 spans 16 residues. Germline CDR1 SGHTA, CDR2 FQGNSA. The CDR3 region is CASSFQPITGGGELFF. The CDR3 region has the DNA TGTGCCAGCAGCTTCCAACCGATCACAGGGGGCGGGGAGCTGTTTTTT.

CDR3 protein: CAWSSLPTDTQYF. The CDR3 nucleotides read TGTGCCTGGAGTTCTCTACCTACAGATACGCAGTATTTT. The chain links TRBV30 to TRBJ2-3, with unresolved D. This CDR3 has 13 residues. CDR1 is GTSNPN and CDR2 is SVGIG in the germline V gene (reference sequence). The ends were cut back, 2 bases at V and 3 bases at J, with 9 bases in the middle.

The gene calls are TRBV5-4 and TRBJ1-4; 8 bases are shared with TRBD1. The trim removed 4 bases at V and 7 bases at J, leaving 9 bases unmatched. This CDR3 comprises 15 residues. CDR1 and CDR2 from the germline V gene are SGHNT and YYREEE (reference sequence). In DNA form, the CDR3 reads TGTGCCAGCAGCCGAAAGACAGGGGAAGGTGAAAAACTGTTTTTT. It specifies CASSRKTGEGEKLFF.

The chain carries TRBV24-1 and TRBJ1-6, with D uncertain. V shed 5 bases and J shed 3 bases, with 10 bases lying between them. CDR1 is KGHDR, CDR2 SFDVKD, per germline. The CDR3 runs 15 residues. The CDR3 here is CATSVVGFYNSPLHF. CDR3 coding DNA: TGTGCCACCAGTGTGGTTGGTTTCTATAATTCACCCCTCCACTTT.

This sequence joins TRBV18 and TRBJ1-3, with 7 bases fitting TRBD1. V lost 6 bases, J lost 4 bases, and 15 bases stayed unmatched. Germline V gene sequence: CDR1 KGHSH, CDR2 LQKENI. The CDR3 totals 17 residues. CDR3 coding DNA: TGTGCCAGCTCCTTTTTTGAACCCGGGACAGCCGGAAACACCATATATTTT. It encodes CASSFFEPGTAGNTIYF. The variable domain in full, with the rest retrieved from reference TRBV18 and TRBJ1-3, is NAGVMQNPRHLVRRRGQEARLRCSPMKGHSHVYWYRQLPEEGLKFMVYLQKENIIDESGMPKERFSAEFPKEGPSILRIQQVVRGDSAAYFCASSFFEPGTAGNTIYFGEGSWLTVV.

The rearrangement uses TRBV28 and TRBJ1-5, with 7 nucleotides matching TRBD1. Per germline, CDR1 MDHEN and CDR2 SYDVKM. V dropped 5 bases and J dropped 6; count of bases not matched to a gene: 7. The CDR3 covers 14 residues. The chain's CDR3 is CASSRYRGAQPQHF. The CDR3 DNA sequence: TGTGCCAGCAGTAGATACAGGGGCGCTCAGCCCCAGCATTTT.

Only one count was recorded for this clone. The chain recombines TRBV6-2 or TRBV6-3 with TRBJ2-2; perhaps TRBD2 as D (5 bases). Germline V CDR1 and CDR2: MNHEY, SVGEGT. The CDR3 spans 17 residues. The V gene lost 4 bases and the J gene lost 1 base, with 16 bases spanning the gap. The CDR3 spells CASSFTIPGGNTGELFF. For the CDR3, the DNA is TGTGCCAGCAGTTTTACCATCCCCGGAGGGAACACCGGGGAGCTGTTTTTT.

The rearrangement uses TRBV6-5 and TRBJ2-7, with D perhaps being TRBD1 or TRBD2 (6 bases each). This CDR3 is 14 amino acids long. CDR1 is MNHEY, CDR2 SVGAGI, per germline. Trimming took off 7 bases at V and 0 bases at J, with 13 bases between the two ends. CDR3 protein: CASKTGASSYEQYF. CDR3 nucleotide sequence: TGTGCCAGCAAAACGGGGGCGAGCTCCTACGAGCAGTACTTC.

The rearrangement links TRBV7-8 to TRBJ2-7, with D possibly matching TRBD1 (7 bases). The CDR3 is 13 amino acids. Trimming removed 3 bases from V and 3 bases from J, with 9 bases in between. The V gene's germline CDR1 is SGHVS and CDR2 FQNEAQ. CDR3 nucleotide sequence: TGTGCCAGCAGCTTGCAGGGGGGCTACGAGCAGTACTTC. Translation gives CASSLQGGYEQYF.

The CDR3 loop is CASSLALAGERDTQYF. For the CDR3, the DNA is TGTGCCAGCAGCTTAGCACTAGCGGGGGAGAGAGATACGCAGTATTTT. The chain joins TRBV7-6 to TRBJ2-3; TRBD2 matches 11 bases. With V trimmed by 0 bases and J by 5 bases, 4 bases remained unmatched. This CDR3 is 16 amino acids long. The V gene's germline CDR1 is SGHVS and CDR2 FNYEAQ.

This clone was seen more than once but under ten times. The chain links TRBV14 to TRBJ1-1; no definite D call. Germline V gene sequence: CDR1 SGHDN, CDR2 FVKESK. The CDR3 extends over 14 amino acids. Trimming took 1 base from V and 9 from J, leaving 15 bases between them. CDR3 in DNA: TGTGCCAGCAGCCAAGTTTACTCCGGGATCCAAGCTTTCTTT. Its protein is CASSQVYSGIQAFF.

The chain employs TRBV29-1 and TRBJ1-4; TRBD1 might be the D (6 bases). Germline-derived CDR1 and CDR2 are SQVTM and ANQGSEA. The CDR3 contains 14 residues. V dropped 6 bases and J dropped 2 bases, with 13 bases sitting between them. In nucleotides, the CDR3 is TGCAGCGTACTTCCAGGGGAGACTAATGAAAAACTGTTTTTT. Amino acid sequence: CSVLPGETNEKLFF.

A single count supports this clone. Written as DNA, the CDR3 is TGTGCCAGCAGCCTACAGGGAGGGACTGAAGCTTTCTTT. Encoded protein: CASSLQGGTEAFF. The chain combines TRBV6-5 with TRBJ1-1, with D perhaps matching TRBD1 (6 bases). V lost 6 bases and J 5 bases, leaving 13 bases between the germline ends. The CDR3 totals 13 residues. Germline CDR1 reads MNHEY; CDR2 reads SVGAGI.

The CDR3 DNA sequence: TGTGCCAGCAGCGTAGGGGCACTATCGGATACGCAGTATTTT. Encoded protein: CASSVGALSDTQYF. The gene calls are TRBV9 and TRBJ2-3; D unclear. V lost 0 bases and J lost 6, with 11 bases in between. The length of the CDR3 is 14 residues. Germline-derived CDR1 and CDR2 are SGDLS and YYNGEE.

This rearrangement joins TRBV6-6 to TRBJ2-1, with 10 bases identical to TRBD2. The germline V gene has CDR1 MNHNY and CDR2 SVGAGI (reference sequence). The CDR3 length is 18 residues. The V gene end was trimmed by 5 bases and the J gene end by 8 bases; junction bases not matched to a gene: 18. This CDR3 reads CASSQNSGTSVLWDEQFF. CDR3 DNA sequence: TGTGCCAGCAGTCAGAACTCCGGGACTAGCGTCCTTTGGGATGAGCAGTTCTTC.

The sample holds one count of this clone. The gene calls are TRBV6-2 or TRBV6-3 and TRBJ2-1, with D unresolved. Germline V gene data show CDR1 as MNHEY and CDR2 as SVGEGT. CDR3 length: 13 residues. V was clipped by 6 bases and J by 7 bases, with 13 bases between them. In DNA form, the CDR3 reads TGTGCCAGCAGCCCCGGATTAGAAAATGAGCAGTTCTTC. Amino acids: CASSPGLENEQFF.

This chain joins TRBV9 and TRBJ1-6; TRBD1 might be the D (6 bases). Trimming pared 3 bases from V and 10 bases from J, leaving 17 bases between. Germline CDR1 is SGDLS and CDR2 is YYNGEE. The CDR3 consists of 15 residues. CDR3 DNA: TGTGCCAGCAGCGAAGGGGCTCTACAGGGATCACCCCTCCACTTT. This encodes CASSEGALQGSPLHF.

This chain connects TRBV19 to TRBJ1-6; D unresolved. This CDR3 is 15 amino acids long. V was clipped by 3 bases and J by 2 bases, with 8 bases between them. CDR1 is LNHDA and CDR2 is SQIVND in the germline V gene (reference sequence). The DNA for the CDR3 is TGTGCCAGTAGTATGGCGGGAACCTATAATTCACCCCTCCACTTT. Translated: CASSMAGTYNSPLHF.